One sample yielded the 10 T cell receptor beta chains listed below, sequenced in a study of T cell responses to AZD1222 COVID-19 vaccine. This table comes from immunoSEQ multiplex PCR, and its TCRdb copy is limited to in-frame clones, with some not included. The data hold about 140,000 clones, with approximately 90% observed a single time. This sample comprised peripheral blood, obtained on day 0 of AZD1222 vaccination. The receptor set was obtained from an adult in good health.

The rearrangement links TRBV19 to TRBJ1-5, with a weak D call TRBD1 (5 bases). Germline values: CDR1 LNHDA, CDR2 SQIVND (reference sequence). Trimming left V 4 bases short and J 2 bases short, with 9 bases between. CDR3 size: 14 residues. The CDR3 coding sequence is TGTGCCAGTAGTAGTCCGGGGGGCAATCAGCCCCAGCATTTT. This translates into CASSSPGGNQPQHF. The full variable domain, in which reference TRBV19 and TRBJ1-5 provide the parts outside the CDR3, is DGGITQSPKYLFRKEGQNVTLSCEQNLNHDAMYWYRQDPGQGLRLIYYSQIVNDFQKGDIAEGYSVSREKKESFPLTVTSAQKNPTAFYLCASSSPGGNQPQHFGDGTRLSIL.

The CDR3 sequence is CASSRRSSTDTQYF. DNA of the CDR3: TGTGCCAGCAGTCGGCGCTCTAGCACAGATACGCAGTATTTT. V and J are TRBV25-1 and TRBJ2-3; D is uncertain. Germline lookup yields CDR1 MGHDK and CDR2 SYGVNS. V lost 5 bases, J lost 0 bases, and 9 bases lay in between. There are 14 residues in the CDR3.

The rearrangement joins TRBV28 to TRBJ1-4; 8 bases are shared with TRBD1. The ends lost 4 bases at V and 0 bases at J; junction bases unmatched: 7. Germline loops: CDR1 MDHEN, CDR2 SYDVKM. The CDR3 is made up of 17 amino acids. CDR3 DNA: TGTGCCAGCAGTTCCTATGGACAGGGAACAACTAATGAAAAACTGTTTTTT. Its translation: CASSSYGQGTTNEKLFF.

This clone was detected once. The chain joins TRBV30 to TRBJ1-1; 7 bases line up with TRBD1. The CDR3 covers 14 residues. V lost 4 bases, J lost 0 bases, and 5 bases stayed unmatched. Germline V lookup: CDR1 GTSNPN, CDR2 SVGIG (reference sequence). CDR3 nucleotide sequence: TGTGCCTGGACCGAAGACAGGGTGAACACTGAAGCTTTCTTT. Encoded protein: CAWTEDRVNTEAFF. Full variable domain (missing parts from reference TRBV30 and TRBJ1-1): SQTIHQWPATLVQPVGSPLSLECTVEGTSNPNLYWYRQAAGRGLQLLFYSVGIGQISSEVPQNLSASRPQDRQFILSSKKLLLSDSGFYLCAWTEDRVNTEAFFGQGTRLTVV.

The CDR3 protein is CASSFGQGEKLFF. DNA of the CDR3: TGTGCCAGCAGTTTCGGTCAGGGGGAAAAACTGTTTTTT. The J gene is TRBJ1-4, the V gene TRBV12-3 or TRBV12-4; weak D call: TRBD1 (6 bases). This CDR3 region has 13 residues. Trimming took off 3 bases at V and 8 bases at J, with 10 bases between the two ends.

The V and J genes are TRBV28 and TRBJ1-2; TRBD1 is a possible D gene (6 bases). The V gene's germline CDR1 is MDHEN and CDR2 SYDVKM. V lost 2 bases, J lost 13 bases, and 20 bases lay in between. The CDR3 is 14 residues long. CDR3 DNA: TGTGCCAGCAGTTTACGCCTTGGAGGGGGAAGATCCACCTTC. Translating gives CASSLRLGGGRSTF.

In nucleotides, the CDR3 is TGCGCCAGCAGCCAAGAAGGAGGGACTAGCGGGAGAGGACACGAGCAGTACTTC. Protein sequence: CASSQEGGTSGRGHEQYF. The rearrangement uses TRBV4-1 and TRBJ2-7; 14 positions match TRBD2. The CDR3 is 18 amino acids. CDR1 MGHRA and CDR2 YSYEKL come from the germline V gene. Germline trimming cut 0 bases from V and 5 bases from J; bases unmatched to any gene: 9.

This clone was seen more than once but under ten times. This chain joins TRBV2 and TRBJ2-7, with D unresolved. Germline V CDR1 and CDR2: SNHLY, FYNNEI. V gave up 7 bases and J gave up 1 base, with 11 bases separating them. This CDR3 is built from 13 residues. The CDR3: CASTPVGSYEQYF. The CDR3 coding sequence is TGTGCCAGCACTCCGGTCGGATCCTACGAGCAGTACTTC.

V usage is TRBV7-9 and J usage is TRBJ2-2; no reliable D call. The ends were cut back, 4 bases at V and 4 bases at J, with 19 bases in the middle. Germline assignment: CDR1 SEHNR and CDR2 FQNEAQ (reference sequence). The CDR3 runs 17 residues. The chain's CDR3 is CASSSSRLASGTGELFF. The CDR3 bases are TGTGCCAGCAGCTCTAGTCGGCTCGCGAGTGGCACCGGGGAGCTGTTTTTT.

The chain joins TRBV25-1 to TRBJ2-7; 8 nucleotides match TRBD1. The CDR3 is 14 amino acids. Per germline, CDR1 MGHDK and CDR2 SYGVNS. With V trimmed by 8 bases and J by 3 bases, 9 bases remained unmatched. CDR3 protein: CASSPWDRSYEQYF. The CDR3 bases are TGTGCCAGCTCCCCCTGGGACAGGAGCTACGAGCAGTACTTC.